This T cell receptor (beta chain) was sequenced for a study of Ad26.COV2.S vaccination and SARS-CoV-2 variants. Study results and caveats: It was reported that spike-specific CD8+ and CD4+ T cell responses were substantially broad after vaccination.

This CDR3 contains 17 residues. Germline lookup yields CDR1 SGHRS and CDR2 YFSETQ. V shed 4 bases, J shed 2 bases, and the junction held 8 bases outside the gene matches. The repertoire was sequenced with immunoSEQ multiplex PCR; TCRdb's copy has only in-frame clones and lacks some. The sample has 400,000 to 450,000 clones, 80% to 95% seen once. Comments on this clone: Its antigen is not known.

Stated treatment: some 20 received Ad26.COV2.S at low or high dose, single or two shots; 5 received placebo; per-sample allocation not given. The samples date from day 63 after the first vaccine or placebo injection. Immunization relied on an Ad26 vector, which expressed Wuhan-strain SARS-CoV-2 spike. The chain links TRBV5-1 to TRBJ2-3, with 12 bases that match TRBD2. This material consisted of peripheral blood, taken in a trial of Ad26.COV2.S vaccine versus placebo. This clonotype was obtained from a person aged 18-65 years who received the Ad26.COV2.S COVID-19 vaccine or a placebo. CDR3 protein: CASSVRGLAGDTDTQYF. The CDR3 DNA is TGCGCCAGCAGCGTAAGGGGACTAGCGGGTGACACAGATACGCAGTATTTT. The entire variable domain, with the rest obtained from reference TRBV5-1 and TRBJ2-3, is as follows: KAGVTQTPRYLIKTRGQQVTLSCSPISGHRSVSWYQQTPGQGLQFLFEYFSETQRNKGNFPGRFSGRQFSNSRSEMNVSTLELGDSALYLCASSVRGLAGDTDTQYFGPGTRLTVL.